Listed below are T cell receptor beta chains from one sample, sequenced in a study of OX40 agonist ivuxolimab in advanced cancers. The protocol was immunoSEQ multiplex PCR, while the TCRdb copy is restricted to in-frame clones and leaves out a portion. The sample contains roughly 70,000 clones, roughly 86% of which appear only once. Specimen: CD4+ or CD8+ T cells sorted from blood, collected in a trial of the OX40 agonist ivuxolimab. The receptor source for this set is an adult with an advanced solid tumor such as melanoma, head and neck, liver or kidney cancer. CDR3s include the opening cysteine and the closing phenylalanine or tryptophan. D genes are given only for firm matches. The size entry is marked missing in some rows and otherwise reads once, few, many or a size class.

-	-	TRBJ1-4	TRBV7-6	CASSPGTATNEKLFF	TGTGCCAGCAGCCCTGGGACGGCCACTAATGAAAAACTGTTTTTT
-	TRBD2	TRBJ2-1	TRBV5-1	CASSLSLAGGTEQFF	TGCGCCAGCAGCTTGTCCCTAGCGGGGGGCACAGAGCAGTTCTTC
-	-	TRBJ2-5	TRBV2	CASGWDSTYETQYF	TGTGCCAGCGGCTGGGATAGTACCTATGAGACCCAGTACTTC
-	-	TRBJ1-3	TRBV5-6	CASSLGAEWDTIYF	TGTGCCAGCAGCTTGGGTGCCGAGTGGGACACCATATATTTT
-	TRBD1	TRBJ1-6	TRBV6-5	CASREQGAQSPLHF	TGTGCCAGCAGAGAACAGGGGGCTCAGTCACCCCTCCACTTT
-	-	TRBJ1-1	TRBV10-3	CAIRTNLFAMNTEAFF	TGTGCCATCAGGACAAACCTCTTCGCCATGAACACTGAAGCTTTCTTT
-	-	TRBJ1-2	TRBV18	CASSRDTAYGYTF	TGTGCCAGCTCCCGGGATACCGCCTATGGCTACACCTTC
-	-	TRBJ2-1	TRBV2	CASSANSYNEQFF	TGTGCCAGCAGTGCGAACTCCTACAATGAGCAGTTCTTC
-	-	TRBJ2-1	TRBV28	CASTSGQGGYNEQFF	TGTGCCAGCACCTCGGGGCAGGGGGGGTACAATGAGCAGTTCTTC
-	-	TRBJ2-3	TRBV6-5	CASSYSMAGFTDTQYF	TGTGCCAGCAGTTACTCGATGGCGGGGTTCACAGATACGCAGTATTTT
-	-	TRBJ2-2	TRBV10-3	CAINKKGVGTGELFF	TGTGCCATCAACAAGAAGGGGGTGGGCACCGGGGAGCTGTTTTTT
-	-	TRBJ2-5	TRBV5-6	CASSVGYQETQYF	TGTGCCAGCAGCGTTGGTTACCAAGAGACCCAGTACTTC
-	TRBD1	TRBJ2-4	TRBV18	CASSRTGGDQIQYF	TGTGCCAGCTCACGGACAGGGGGCGATCAAATTCAGTACTTC
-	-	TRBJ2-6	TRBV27	CASSLKPGANVLTF	TGTGCCAGCAGTTTGAAGCCCGGGGCCAACGTCCTGACTTTC
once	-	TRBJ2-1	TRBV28	CASSLTGIHNEQFF	TGTGCCAGCAGTTTAACGGGGATCCACAATGAGCAGTTCTTC
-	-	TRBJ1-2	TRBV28	CASSLWEGGLKGYTF	TGTGCCAGCAGTTTATGGGAGGGAGGATTGAAGGGCTACACCTTC
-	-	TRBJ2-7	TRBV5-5	CASSLAVGNSYEQYF	TGTGCCAGCAGCTTGGCCGTAGGGAACTCCTACGAGCAGTACTTC
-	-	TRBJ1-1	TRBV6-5	CASRGGDQWGTEAFF	TGTGCCAGCAGGGGGGGGGACCAATGGGGCACTGAAGCTTTCTTT
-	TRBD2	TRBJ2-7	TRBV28	CASSLRIGTSGGQGDEQYF	TGTGCCAGCAGTTTACGTATCGGGACTAGCGGGGGGCAGGGGGACGAGCAGTACTTC
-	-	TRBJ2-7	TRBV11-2	CASSLGGTRSYEQYF	TGTGCCAGCAGCTTAGGGGGGACCCGCTCCTACGAGCAGTACTTC
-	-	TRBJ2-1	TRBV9	CASSGLGWEQFF	TGTGCCAGCAGCGGCTTGGGATGGGAGCAGTTCTTC
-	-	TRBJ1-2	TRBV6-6	CASRAGQHPNYGYTF	TGTGCCAGCAGAGCTGGACAGCATCCTAACTATGGCTACACCTTC
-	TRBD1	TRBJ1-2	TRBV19	CASTQERGHATLDGYTF	TGTGCCAGTACCCAAGAGAGGGGGCATGCAACCCTAGATGGCTACACCTTC
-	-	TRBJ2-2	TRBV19	CASSILSGTANTGELFF	TGTGCCAGTAGTATCCTATCCGGGACGGCGAACACCGGGGAGCTGTTTTTT
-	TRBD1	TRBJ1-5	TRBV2	CASTEDRGTQPQHF	TGTGCCAGCACCGAAGACAGGGGGACGCAGCCCCAGCATTTT
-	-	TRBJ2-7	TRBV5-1	CASSLGDTGPESGQYF	TGCGCCAGCAGCTTGGGAGATACAGGGCCCGAAAGTGGGCAGTACTTC
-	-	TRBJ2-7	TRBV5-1	CASSQTGREQYF	TGCGCCAGCAGCCAGACGGGGCGCGAGCAGTACTTC
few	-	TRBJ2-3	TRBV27	CASSLPGTDTQYF	TGTGCCAGCAGTTTGCCAGGCACAGATACGCAGTATTTT
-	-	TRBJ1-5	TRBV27	CASSPGQTNQPQHF	TGTGCCAGCAGCCCCGGACAGACTAATCAGCCCCAGCATTTT
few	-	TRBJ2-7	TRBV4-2	CASSQDRLRFYF	TGTGCCAGCAGCCAAGACCGCCTAAGATTTTACTTC
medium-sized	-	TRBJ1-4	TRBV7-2	CASSLIGRNEKLFF	TGTGCCAGCAGCTTAATAGGACGGAATGAAAAACTGTTTTTT
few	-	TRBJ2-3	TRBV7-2	CASSFESTDTQYF	TGTGCCAGCAGCTTTGAGAGCACAGATACGCAGTATTTT